This entry lists 11 T cell receptor beta chains sequenced from one sample in a study of T cell repertoires in cytomegalovirus infection. TCRdb ran MiXCR on the reads and lists one entry per CDR3 protein. The data contain around 550,000 distinct CDR3 sequences, 26% of them singletons. The sample comprised PBMCs. Receptor source: a human donor in good health (CMV status not recorded). Some clones in this sample may be carry-over from other donors' samples.

The chain has TRBV7-9 and TRBJ2-7; 10 nucleotides agree with TRBD1. The CDR3 runs to 15 residues. Germline values: CDR1 SEHNR, CDR2 FQNEAQ (reference sequence). Losses at the gene ends were 5 bases for V and 6 bases for J; bases not matched to a gene: 10. CDR3 protein: CASSHGGTGDREQYF. Here the CDR3 DNA reads TGTGCCAGCAGCCACGGTGGGACAGGGGACCGCGAGCAGTACTTC.

V gene TRBV7-6 combines with J gene TRBJ2-6; TRBD1 matches at 7 bases. Germline V gene sequence: CDR1 SGHVS, CDR2 FNYEAQ. J lost 4 bases, V lost 5 bases, and 8 bases had no gene match. This CDR3 is built from 16 residues. The CDR3 coding sequence is TGTGCCAGCAGCCGCGCGAGGGGGCGCGGGGCCAACGTCCTGACTTTC. Translation gives CASSRARGRGANVLTF.

This clonotype was seen only a few times. The gene calls are TRBV6-2 or TRBV6-3 and TRBJ2-1; D not certain. CDR3 length equals 16 residues. Germline lookup yields CDR1 MNHEY and CDR2 SVGEGT. V shed 2 bases and J shed 11 bases, with 22 bases lying between them. In nucleotides, the CDR3 is TGTGCCAGCAGTTACCCTCACGGGCTCCCCCAAAGGCAGCAGTTCTTC. Translation gives CASSYPHGLPQRQQFF.

The chain links TRBV7-8 to TRBJ1-1, with D perhaps TRBD1 (6 bases). V lost 7 bases to trimming and J lost 2 bases, with 20 bases between them. CDR1 is SGHVS and CDR2 is FQNEAQ in the germline V gene. This CDR3 region has 16 residues. DNA for the CDR3: TGTGCCAGCACCATCCCCCGCGGACAGCTTAACACTGAAGCTTTCTTT. Residues: CASTIPRGQLNTEAFF.

This clonotype was counted between two and nine times. The J gene is TRBJ2-1, the V gene TRBV27; possibly TRBD1 or TRBD2 for D (6 bases each). V was trimmed by 6 bases and J by 0 bases, leaving 24 bases between them. There are 19 residues in the CDR3. The V gene's germline CDR1 is MNHEY and CDR2 SMNVEV (reference sequence). The CDR3 DNA sequence: TGTGCCAGCAGCCCCTTCAGAGGGGGGAAAGGGGGCTCCTACAATGAGCAGTTCTTC. Translation: CASSPFRGGKGGSYNEQFF.

This clonotype was counted between two and nine times. This chain connects TRBV27 to TRBJ2-5; no reliable D call. Per germline, CDR1 MNHEY and CDR2 SMNVEV (reference sequence). The CDR3 is made up of 17 amino acids. V shed 5 bases and J shed 1 base, with 20 bases lying between them. CDR3 residues: CASSVTGLSPPQETQYF. CDR3 DNA: TGTGCCAGCAGTGTCACGGGCCTTTCCCCACCCCAAGAGACCCAGTACTTC.

This clonotype was observed a few times. This chain links TRBV7-2 with TRBJ1-2, with TRBD1 identical over 8 bases. Germline CDR1 reads SGHTA; CDR2 reads FQGNSA. Trimming at V came to 2 bases and at J to 4 bases, leaving 9 bases not matched to a gene. The CDR3 covers 16 residues. The CDR3 DNA reads TGTGCCAGCAGCTTATCGGAGGAGCAGGGGGCCTATGGCTACACCTTC. Translation gives CASSLSEEQGAYGYTF.

The sample holds many counts of this clonotype. The chain has TRBV7-6 and TRBJ2-2; possibly TRBD1 for D (6 bases). Germline V gives CDR1 SGHVS, CDR2 FNYEAQ. The CDR3 spans 16 residues. V was cut by 4 bases and J by 5 bases, with 17 bases left in between. CDR3 nucleotides: TGTGCCAGCAGCTCGGACGCTACAGGGAGTACCGGGGAGCTGTTTTTT. This sequence encodes CASSSDATGSTGELFF.

The V call is TRBV6-5, the J call TRBJ2-6; the D is unclear. CDR3 length: 18 residues. Germline values: CDR1 MNHEY, CDR2 SVGAGI. V lost 2 bases and J lost 0, with 14 bases in between. The CDR3 DNA is TGTGCCAGCAGTTACCTGGCCACCGGCTCCTCTGGGGCCAACGTCCTGACTTTC. Protein: CASSYLATGSSGANVLTF.

The rearrangement links TRBV20-1 to TRBJ1-5; D is unresolved. Deletions cut 6 bases from V and 0 bases from J, with 15 bases between. The CDR3 has 15 residues. The V gene's germline CDR1 is DFQATT and CDR2 SNEGSKA (reference sequence). The CDR3: CSASLSGYSNQPQHF. CDR3 in DNA: TGCAGTGCCAGCCTGTCCGGGTATAGCAATCAGCCCCAGCATTTT.

This clonotype was observed a handful of times. The rearrangement joins TRBV2 to TRBJ2-7, with a tentative D call TRBD2 (5 bases). The CDR3 has 16 residues. V was clipped by 0 bases and J by 3 bases, with 15 bases between them. CDR1 and CDR2 (germline): SNHLY, FYNNEI. For the CDR3, the DNA is TGTGCCAGCAGTGAAGCGCTTCGGACGGACTTCTACGAGCAGTACGTC. Amino acids: CASSEALRTDFYEQYV.